This paragraph covers one TCR beta chain sequence. This sample is drawn from a study of blood T cell repertoires in COVID-19. For recovered donors of Cohort 3, there were two negative PCRs, clearance, or symptom resolution. The germline V and J ends were trimmed by 5 bases and 0 bases, with 7 bases remaining between them. Germline-derived CDR1 and CDR2 are GTSNPN and SVGIG (reference sequence). The CDR3 sequence is 12 residues long. Only in-frame clones appear in the TCRdb table, and some are missing; sequencing was by immunoSEQ multiplex PCR. This table holds some 100,000 clones, around 86% found once.

Sequenced material: PBMCs or T cells enriched from blood (not recorded which). This TCR was sampled from a woman aged 45-65 years who had recovered from COVID-19. V gene TRBV30 combines with J gene TRBJ1-1; a weak D match, TRBD1 (5 bases). CDR3 amino acids: CAWDRLNTEAFF. CDR3 bases: TGTGCCTGGGACAGATTGAACACTGAAGCTTTCTTT.